Listed here are 32 T cell receptor beta chains from one sample, sequenced in a study of blood T cell repertoires in COVID-19. Measured with immunoSEQ multiplex PCR; TCRdb has only the in-frame clones, and not every one. The sample lists about 270,000 clones; around 86% were seen once. Sequencing input: peripheral blood. These receptors were taken from a woman in her fifties or sixties with active or convalescent COVID-19.

The V call is TRBV5-1, the J call TRBJ2-3, with D maybe TRBD2 (5 bases). There are 15 residues in the CDR3. V lost 4 bases and J 0 bases, leaving 12 bases between the germline ends. Germline lookup yields CDR1 SGHRS and CDR2 YFSETQ. As DNA, the CDR3 is TGCGCCAGCAGCCCGGGATTATCTAGCACAGATACGCAGTATTTT. It specifies CASSPGLSSTDTQYF.

This chain links TRBV24-1 with TRBJ2-3; TRBD1 is a possible D gene (5 bases). V lost 1 base to trimming and J lost 4 bases, with 11 bases between them. The CDR3 contains 15 residues. Germline V lookup: CDR1 KGHDR, CDR2 SFDVKD. The CDR3 DNA reads as TGTGCCACCAGTGATTTTGGTGGGGCTGCAGATACGCAGTATTTT. This gives the protein CATSDFGGAADTQYF.

The V call is TRBV18, the J call TRBJ2-1, with D unclear. CDR3 size: 14 residues. Per germline, CDR1 KGHSH and CDR2 LQKENI. V dropped 0 bases and J dropped 4 bases, with 7 bases sitting between them. CDR3 bases: TGTGCCAGCTCACCACCGAACGGGTACAATGAGCAGTTCTTC. This gives the protein CASSPPNGYNEQFF.

The chain uses TRBV19 and TRBJ2-7; D perhaps matches TRBD1 (6 bases). CDR3 length: 14 amino acids. Germline V gene data show CDR1 as LNHDA and CDR2 as SQIVND (reference sequence). Trimming pared 2 bases from V and 4 bases from J, leaving 12 bases between. In DNA, the CDR3 is TGTGCCAGTAGTATACGCAGGGGTTCTTACGAGCAGTACTTC. Encoded protein: CASSIRRGSYEQYF.

The chain has TRBV5-6 and TRBJ2-7; the match to TRBD2 covers 7 bases. Looked up from germline, CDR1 is SGHDT and CDR2 is YYEEEE. V dropped 0 bases and J dropped 7; count of bases not matched to a gene: 4. The CDR3 totals 13 residues. In DNA, the CDR3 is TGTGCCAGCAGCTTGGACGGGGGGTATGAGCAGTACTTC. Translating gives CASSLDGGYEQYF.

The rearrangement uses TRBV9 and TRBJ2-1; TRBD2 matches 7 bases. V lost 3 bases to trimming and J lost 7 bases; unmatched junction nucleotides: 10. Germline CDR1 SGDLS, CDR2 YYNGEE. There are 15 residues in the CDR3. The DNA of the CDR3 is TGTGCCAGCAGCGAGGTACTAGCGTCCCATAATGAGCAGTTCTTC. This encodes CASSEVLASHNEQFF.

The chain joins TRBV19 to TRBJ2-7; D may be TRBD1 (5 bases). This CDR3 is built from 14 residues. V dropped 4 bases and J dropped 2 bases, with 12 bases sitting between them. Germline V gives CDR1 LNHDA, CDR2 SQIVND (reference sequence). CDR3 residues: CASSNPQVPYEQYF. CDR3 DNA: TGTGCCAGTAGTAACCCACAGGTCCCCTACGAGCAGTACTTC.

This chain links TRBV19 with TRBJ2-5, with TRBD2 matching over 10 bases. Germline trimming cut 6 bases from V and 2 bases from J; bases unmatched to any gene: 9. The CDR3 contains 16 residues. Germline assignment: CDR1 LNHDA and CDR2 SQIVND (reference sequence). CDR3 bases: TGTGCCAGTAGCTTTCCTAGCGGGGGCTCACAAGAGACCCAGTACTTC. Protein product: CASSFPSGGSQETQYF.

The chain combines TRBV18 with TRBJ1-2; D might be TRBD1 (6 bases). The CDR3 has 17 amino acids. Germline values: CDR1 KGHSH, CDR2 LQKENI. The V gene lost 3 bases and the J gene lost 6 bases, with 23 bases spanning the gap. CDR3 residues: CASSPERNRVLGNGYTF. DNA for the CDR3: TGTGCCAGCTCACCGGAAAGAAACAGGGTGCTAGGTAATGGCTACACCTTC.

The CDR3 here is CASSLLGAGNTGELFF. CDR3 bases: TGTGCCAGCAGCCTGCTGGGGGCGGGGAACACCGGGGAGCTGTTTTTT. This rearrangement joins TRBV7-3 to TRBJ2-2; maybe TRBD1 (6 bases). Germline values: CDR1 SGHTA, CDR2 FQGTGA. CDR3 size: 16 residues. Between the trimmed V and J ends, which lost 5 bases and 1 base, there was a span of 14 bases. Full variable domain (outside the CDR3, taken from reference TRBV7-3 and TRBJ2-2): GAGVSQTPSNKVTEKGKYVELRCDPISGHTALYWYRQSLGQGPEFLIYFQGTGAADDSGLPNDRFFAVRPEGSVSTLKIQRTERGDSAVYLCASSLLGAGNTGELFFGEGSRLTVL.

This clone was observed a few times. The chain joins TRBV19 to TRBJ1-5, with TRBD1 as a possible D gene (5 bases). V gave up 5 bases and J gave up 0 bases, with 14 bases separating them. Germline V CDR1 and CDR2: LNHDA, SQIVND (reference sequence). This CDR3 has 16 residues. The CDR3 reads CASSPDRQYSNQPQHF. In DNA, the CDR3 is TGTGCCAGTAGTCCTGACCGACAGTATAGCAATCAGCCCCAGCATTTT. The full variable domain, rest sourced from reference TRBV19 and TRBJ1-5, is DGGITQSPKYLFRKEGQNVTLSCEQNLNHDAMYWYRQDPGQGLRLIYYSQIVNDFQKGDIAEGYSVSREKKESFPLTVTSAQKNPTAFYLCASSPDRQYSNQPQHFGDGTRLSIL.

The rearrangement uses TRBV5-8 and TRBJ1-1, with 7 bases that match TRBD1. The V segment lost 4 bases and the J segment 7 bases; nucleotides outside the gene matches: 13. Germline CDR1 and CDR2: SGHTS and YDEGEE. CDR3 length equals 15 residues. Here the CDR3 DNA reads TGTGCCAGCAGCCCCAATGACAGGGAGCGTGGTGAAGCTTTCTTT. Amino acids: CASSPNDRERGEAFF.

This chain connects TRBV4-1 to TRBJ2-7, with 9 bases fitting TRBD2. Germline V gene sequence: CDR1 MGHRA, CDR2 YSYEKL. V lost 1 base to trimming and J lost 1 base; unmatched junction nucleotides: 8. This CDR3 contains 17 residues. The CDR3 loop reads CASSQALGGGGSYEQYF. CDR3 DNA: TGCGCCAGCAGCCAAGCTCTCGGCGGGGGGGGGTCCTACGAGCAGTACTTC.

The rearrangement links TRBV30 to TRBJ1-2, with D hard to call. Looked up from germline, CDR1 is GTSNPN and CDR2 is SVGIG (reference sequence). The CDR3 runs 14 residues. The V end was cut by 5 bases, the J end by 4 bases, with 17 bases between. The CDR3 coding sequence is TGTGCCTGGTCCTCTACTTCCTTCACCTATGGCTACACCTTC. Translation gives CAWSSTSFTYGYTF.

CDR3 sequence reads: CASSQGARTTGEQYF. CDR3 in DNA: TGTGCCAGCAGCCAAGGTGCCAGGACTACGGGGGAGCAGTACTTC. This sequence joins TRBV3-1 (or the pseudogene TRBV3-2) and TRBJ2-7; a possible D gene is TRBD2 (6 bases). CDR1 LGHDT and CDR2 YNNKEL come from the germline V gene (reference sequence). The CDR3 is 15 amino acids. V shed 1 base and J shed 7 bases, with 17 bases lying between them.

This chain links TRBV2 with TRBJ2-2, with 10 bases aligning to TRBD2. CDR3 length: 15 amino acids. V lost 4 bases and J lost 4; bases outside the gene matches: 3. CDR1 is SNHLY, CDR2 FYNNEI, per germline. The CDR3 here is CASSGAGGLTGELFF. CDR3 nucleotides: TGTGCCAGCAGTGGAGCGGGGGGGCTCACCGGGGAGCTGTTTTTT.

V usage is TRBV7-2 and J usage is TRBJ1-1, with 7 bases aligning to TRBD1. This CDR3 comprises 13 residues. The V gene end was trimmed by 0 bases and the J gene end by 10 bases; junction bases not matched to a gene: 5. Germline values: CDR1 SGHTA, CDR2 FQGNSA. The CDR3 region is CASSLAFGTVAFF. As DNA, the CDR3 is TGTGCCAGCAGCTTAGCGTTCGGGACAGTAGCTTTCTTT.

Concerning this clone: This same CDR3 is encoded by further DNA sequences in the sample. The chain is built from TRBV18 and TRBJ2-5; 8 bases fit TRBD2. The CDR3 has 15 residues. Germline CDR1 reads KGHSH; CDR2 reads LQKENI. With 1 base clipped from V and 2 bases from J, the junction kept 3 bases outside the gene matches. Here the CDR3 DNA reads TGTGCCAGCTCACCACGTTTAGCGGGGCAAGAGACCCAGTACTTC. Protein product: CASSPRLAGQETQYF.

V gene TRBV4-1 combines with J gene TRBJ2-5; 7 positions match TRBD2. CDR3 length: 14 residues. Losses at the gene ends were 0 bases for V and 2 bases for J; bases not matched to a gene: 0. Germline loops: CDR1 MGHRA, CDR2 YSYEKL. The CDR3 DNA is TGCGCCAGCAGCCAAGATAGCGGGCAAGAGACCCAGTACTTC. Protein product: CASSQDSGQETQYF.

The rearrangement joins TRBV5-1 to TRBJ2-6; 10 positions agree with TRBD1. In germline, CDR1 is SGHRS, CDR2 YFSETQ. V lost 4 bases and J lost 0; bases outside the gene matches: 10. The CDR3 totals 19 residues. The CDR3, as DNA: TGCGCCAGCAGCGTAGGGTTGGGACAGGGGAGCTCTGGGGCCAACGTCCTGACTTTC. Protein sequence: CASSVGLGQGSSGANVLTF.

The chain combines TRBV4-1 with TRBJ2-1; TRBD2 agrees at 11 bases. J was trimmed by 4 bases and V by 2 bases; bases with no gene match: 1. This CDR3 contains 15 residues. The germline gives CDR1 MGHRA, CDR2 YSYEKL. The CDR3 is CASSQLAGGYNEQFF. CDR3 sequence (DNA): TGCGCCAGCAGCCAACTAGCGGGGGGATACAATGAGCAGTTCTTC.

The chain joins TRBV4-3 to TRBJ2-6, with 8 bases aligning to TRBD2. CDR1 LGHNA and CDR2 YSLEER come from the germline V gene. Trimming removed 0 bases from V and 0 bases from J; junction bases left unmatched: 10. This CDR3 spans 20 amino acids. The CDR3 sequence is CASSQDRGGRGNSGANVLTF. Written as DNA, the CDR3 is TGCGCCAGCAGCCAAGATCGGGGGGGCCGGGGGAACTCTGGGGCCAACGTCCTGACTTTC.

This chain uses TRBV11-2 with TRBJ2-1, with 8 nucleotides matching TRBD2. Germline V gene data show CDR1 as SGHAT and CDR2 as FQNNGV. Trimming at V came to 0 bases and at J to 7 bases, leaving 8 bases not matched to a gene. The CDR3 totals 16 residues. The chain's CDR3 is CASSLDWAGGLNEQFF. In DNA form, the CDR3 reads TGTGCCAGCAGCTTAGATTGGGCGGGGGGCTTGAATGAGCAGTTCTTC.

The chain combines TRBV13 with TRBJ1-2; tentative D call: TRBD1 (5 bases). CDR1 and CDR2 (germline): PRHDT, FYEKMQ (reference sequence). V was cut by 4 bases and J by 0 bases, with 12 bases left in between. The CDR3 is made up of 15 amino acids. DNA for the CDR3: TGTGCCAGCAGCTCAGTCACGGGGGCTAACTATGGCTACACCTTC. Its protein is CASSSVTGANYGYTF.

The rearrangement links TRBV5-1 to TRBJ2-1, with D uncertain. The V gene's germline CDR1 is SGHRS and CDR2 YFSETQ. V dropped 1 base and J dropped 10 bases, with 15 bases sitting between them. This CDR3 comprises 14 residues. The CDR3 DNA reads TGCGCCAGCAGCTTGTTGCCGGGTAGTGGGGAGCAGTTCTTC. Protein: CASSLLPGSGEQFF.

This clone was detected a few times. The chain links TRBV7-9 to TRBJ2-5, with 9 positions matching TRBD1. Trimming at V came to 4 bases and at J to 1 base, leaving 1 base not matched to a gene. The germline CDR1 and CDR2 sequences are SEHNR and FQNEAQ (reference sequence). The CDR3 has 14 residues. The CDR3 DNA sequence: TGTGCCAGCAGCTCGGGACAGGGCCAAGAGACCCAGTACTTC. It translates to CASSSGQGQETQYF.

The sample holds a few counts of this clone. The gene calls are TRBV6-2 or TRBV6-3 and TRBJ2-7; 10 nucleotides agree with TRBD2. This CDR3 has 18 residues. CDR1 is MNHEY and CDR2 is SVGEGT in the germline V gene. The junction had 13 bases not matched to a gene; V was cut back by 3 bases and J by 2 bases. The CDR3 reads CASSYESGGGLLPYEQYF. CDR3 nucleotides: TGTGCCAGCAGTTATGAAAGCGGGGGGGGCCTACTACCCTACGAGCAGTACTTC.

This chain uses TRBV19 with TRBJ2-7; TRBD1 agrees at 8 bases. CDR1 and CDR2 from the germline V gene are LNHDA and SQIVND (reference sequence). The CDR3 sequence is 14 residues long. V dropped 3 bases and J dropped 6; count of bases not matched to a gene: 7. CDR3 region: CASSIAGGLLEQYF. The CDR3 nucleotides read TGTGCCAGTAGTATTGCAGGGGGCCTACTCGAGCAGTACTTC. Based on the CDR3 plus reference TRBV19 and TRBJ2-7, the full variable domain is DGGITQSPKYLFRKEGQNVTLSCEQNLNHDAMYWYRQDPGQGLRLIYYSQIVNDFQKGDIAEGYSVSREKKESFPLTVTSAQKNPTAFYLCASSIAGGLLEQYFGPGTRLTVT.

The chain uses TRBV29-1 and TRBJ2-5, with 8 bases aligning to TRBD2. CDR1 is SQVTM and CDR2 is ANQGSEA in the germline V gene. Trimming took 6 bases from V and 5 from J; bases not matched to a gene: 11. The CDR3 extends over 14 amino acids. CDR3 DNA sequence: TGCAGCGTCTCCGGGACTAGTCCATTTGAGACCCAGTACTTC. It encodes CSVSGTSPFETQYF.

The chain is built from TRBV6-5 and TRBJ1-3; possible D gene TRBD1, 5 bases. The CDR3 extends over 15 amino acids. V lost 2 bases and J 2 bases, leaving 10 bases between the germline ends. Germline V lookup: CDR1 MNHEY, CDR2 SVGAGI. CDR3 nucleotide sequence: TGTGCCAGCAGTTACCGGCGACAGACTGGAAACACCATATATTTT. This gives the protein CASSYRRQTGNTIYF.

This chain joins TRBV18 and TRBJ1-1, with TRBD1 identical over 12 bases. Germline CDR1 and CDR2: KGHSH and LQKENI. Trimming took 5 bases from V and 9 from J; bases not matched to a gene: 13. The CDR3 extends over 16 amino acids. Here the CDR3 DNA reads TGTGCCAGCTCAGGAGGGACAGGGGGCGCCAGGTATAAAGCTTTCTTT. As protein: CASSGGTGGARYKAFF. The whole variable domain, remainder taken from reference TRBV18 and TRBJ1-1, is NAGVMQNPRHLVRRRGQEARLRCSPMKGHSHVYWYRQLPEEGLKFMVYLQKENIIDESGMPKERFSAEFPKEGPSILRIQQVVRGDSAAYFCASSGGTGGARYKAFFGQGTRLTVV.

V usage is TRBV27 and J usage is TRBJ2-2, with D perhaps matching TRBD1 (6 bases). Looked up from germline, CDR1 is MNHEY and CDR2 is SMNVEV (reference sequence). The CDR3 covers 15 residues. The V end was cut by 6 bases, the J end by 9 bases, with 20 bases between. CDR3 sequence (DNA): TGTGCCAGCAGCTGGGACGGACAGCCCGTCCGGGAGCTGTTTTTT. It specifies CASSWDGQPVRELFF.